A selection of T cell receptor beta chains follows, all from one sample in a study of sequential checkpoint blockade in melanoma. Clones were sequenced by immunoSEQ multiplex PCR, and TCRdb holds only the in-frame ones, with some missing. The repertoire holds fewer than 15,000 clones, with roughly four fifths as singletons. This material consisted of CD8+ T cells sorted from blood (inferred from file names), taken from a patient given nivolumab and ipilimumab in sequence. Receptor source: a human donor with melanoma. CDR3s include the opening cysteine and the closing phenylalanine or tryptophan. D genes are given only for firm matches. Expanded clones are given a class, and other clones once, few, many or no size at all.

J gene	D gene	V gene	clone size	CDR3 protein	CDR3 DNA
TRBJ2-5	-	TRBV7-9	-	CASGSGTAQEETQYF	TGTGCCAGCGGATCCGGGACTGCTCAGGAAGAGACCCAGTACTTC
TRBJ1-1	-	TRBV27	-	CASGLQNTEAFF	TGTGCCAGCGGGCTTCAGAACACTGAAGCTTTCTTT
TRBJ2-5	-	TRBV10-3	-	CAISESGQQETQYF	TGTGCCATCAGTGAGTCAGGACAGCAAGAGACCCAGTACTTC
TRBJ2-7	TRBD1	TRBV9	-	CASSAGTGSRYEQYF	TGTGCCAGCAGCGCCGGGACAGGGTCTAGGTACGAGCAGTACTTC
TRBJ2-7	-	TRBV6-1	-	CASRARGLGGQYF	TGTGCCAGCAGGGCCCGGGGACTCGGTGGGCAGTACTTC
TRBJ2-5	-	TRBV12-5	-	CASGSGVRETQYF	TGTGCTAGTGGATCGGGGGTGAGGGAGACCCAGTACTTC
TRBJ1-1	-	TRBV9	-	CASTGAKNTEAFF	TGTGCCAGCACAGGGGCGAAAAACACTGAAGCTTTCTTT
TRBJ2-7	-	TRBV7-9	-	CASSFRDNGAYEQYF	TGTGCCAGCAGCTTCCGGGACAATGGTGCCTACGAGCAGTACTTC
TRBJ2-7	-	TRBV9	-	CASSSGGGWQYF	TGTGCCAGCAGTTCCGGGGGAGGATGGCAGTACTTC
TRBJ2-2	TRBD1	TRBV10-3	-	CATGTGENTGELFF	TGTGCCACTGGGACAGGGGAGAACACCGGGGAGCTGTTTTTT
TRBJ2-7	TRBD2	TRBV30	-	CACRGGDEQYF	TGTGCCTGTCGGGGGGGCGACGAGCAGTACTTC
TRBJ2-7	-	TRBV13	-	CASSLAAGAYEQYF	TGTGCCAGCAGCTTAGCGGCGGGGGCGTACGAGCAGTACTTC
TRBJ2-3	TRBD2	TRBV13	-	CASSLWLAGEEEDTQYF	TGTGCCAGCAGCTTATGGCTAGCGGGAGAGGAAGAAGATACGCAGTATTTT
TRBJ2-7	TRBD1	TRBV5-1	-	CASSLGQGRYEQYF	TGCGCCAGCAGCTTGGGACAGGGCCGCTACGAGCAGTACTTC
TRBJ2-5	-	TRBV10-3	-	CAISESEEAETQYF	TGTGCCATCAGTGAGTCTGAGGAGGCAGAGACCCAGTACTTC
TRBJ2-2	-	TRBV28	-	CASSLRMQYTGELFF	TGTGCCAGCAGTTTACGTATGCAGTACACCGGGGAGCTGTTTTTT
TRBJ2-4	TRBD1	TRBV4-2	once	CASSPLDRKNIQYF	TGTGCCAGCAGCCCGCTGGACAGGAAAAACATTCAGTACTTC
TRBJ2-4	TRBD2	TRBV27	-	CASGLAGAKNIQYF	TGTGCCAGCGGTCTAGCGGGGGCCAAAAACATTCAGTACTTC
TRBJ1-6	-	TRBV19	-	CASSPSDSPRSPLHF	TGTGCCAGTAGTCCCTCCGACAGTCCCCGTTCACCCCTCCACTTT
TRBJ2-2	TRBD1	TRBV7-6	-	CAARRPGQGAVTGELFF	TGTGCCGCCCGCCGCCCGGGACAGGGGGCTGTCACCGGGGAGCTGTTTTTT